Shown below are 21 T cell receptor beta chains from a single sample sequenced in a study of blood T cell repertoires in COVID-19 (dated by TCRdb to the early 2020s). Library construction relied on the immunoSEQ multiplex PCR assay. The table comes from immuneACCESS by way of TCRdb, which keeps in-frame sequences with V and J called. Part of the clones is missing from these tables; in studies checked, under half for an unresolved V gene and the rest for unknown reasons. A total of some 56,000 clones appear in this sample, around 79% of them only once. Of the sample, about 17% falls within the top ten clones. Sequencing was carried out using peripheral blood. The receptors originated from a woman aged 45 to 65 with active or convalescent COVID-19.

The J gene is TRBJ2-7, the V gene TRBV7-3; 9 positions agree with TRBD2. The CDR3 length is 14 residues. Germline V gene data show CDR1 as SGHTA and CDR2 as FQGTGA. Losses at the gene ends were 7 bases for V and 0 bases for J; bases not matched to a gene: 4. The CDR3 region is CASKAGGDSYEQYF. The CDR3 nucleotides read TGTGCCAGCAAAGCGGGAGGTGACTCCTACGAGCAGTACTTC.

The chain has TRBV6-5 and TRBJ1-5, with D possibly being TRBD1 (5 bases). From germline, CDR1 is MNHEY and CDR2 SVGAGI. Trimming left V 5 bases short and J 5 bases short, with 10 bases between. The length of the CDR3 is 13 residues. CDR3 coding DNA: TGTGCCAGCAGTCGACAGTATGATCAGCCCCAGCATTTT. This encodes CASSRQYDQPQHF.

The chain is built from TRBV21-1 and TRBJ2-3; TRBD1 is the table's D call and was not checked against the DNA. TRBV21-1 is a known pseudogene. CDR3 length: 15 residues. In DNA, the CDR3 is TGTGCCAGCAGCAAAACAGGGGATAGGGCAGATACGCAGTATTTT. This codes for CASSKTGDRADTQYF.

V and J are TRBV19 and TRBJ2-1; 7 bases are a match to TRBD2. The trim removed 7 bases at V and 6 bases at J, leaving 6 bases unmatched. CDR3 length: 13 amino acids. CDR1 is LNHDA and CDR2 is SQIVND in the germline V gene (reference sequence). CDR3 sequence reads: CASIPGGSNEQFF. Here the CDR3 DNA reads TGTGCCAGTATCCCGGGGGGATCCAATGAGCAGTTCTTC.

The J gene is TRBJ1-5, the V gene TRBV3-1 (or the pseudogene TRBV3-2); 7 nucleotides align to TRBD1. J gave up 13 bases and V 0 bases, and 9 bases lay outside the gene matches. There are 14 residues in the CDR3. Germline values: CDR1 LGHDT, CDR2 YNNKEL (reference sequence). The DNA of the CDR3 is TGTGCCAGCAGCCAAGATCCGCTGGACAGGAGACAGCATTTT. Protein product: CASSQDPLDRRQHF.

This chain uses TRBV6-5 with TRBJ1-2; D perhaps matches TRBD1 (5 bases). The CDR3 is made up of 14 amino acids. Germline V gives CDR1 MNHEY, CDR2 SVGAGI. The V gene lost 6 bases and the J gene lost 0 bases, with 11 bases spanning the gap. The DNA for the CDR3 is TGTGCCAGCAGAAAGACAGTCTCTAACTATGGCTACACCTTC. Translating it yields CASRKTVSNYGYTF.

This clone has just a few counts. The chain carries TRBV7-2 and TRBJ1-3; D is uncertain. Germline CDR1 is SGHTA and CDR2 is FQGNSA. V shed 5 bases and J shed 1 base, with 9 bases lying between them. This CDR3 comprises 14 residues. CDR3 amino acids: CASSDRESGNTIYF. The CDR3 coding sequence is TGTGCCAGCAGCGATCGGGAATCTGGAAACACCATATATTTT.

The chain uses TRBV12-3 or TRBV12-4 and TRBJ2-7; D may be TRBD1 (5 bases). The CDR3 loop spans 13 amino acids. Trimming left V 4 bases short and J 6 bases short, with 13 bases between. CDR3 DNA: TGTGCCAGCAGTTCGTTTCAGGGTTCCGAGCAGTACTTC. Amino acid sequence: CASSSFQGSEQYF.

This clone was recorded a few times. V and J are TRBV6-1 and TRBJ1-2; D might be TRBD1 (5 bases). This CDR3 is built from 15 residues. V lost 0 bases and J 5 bases, leaving 13 bases between the germline ends. Germline lookup yields CDR1 MNHNS and CDR2 SASEGT. The CDR3 bases are TGTGCCAGCAGTGAAGCTGGATTTCAGGGATATGGCTACACCTTC. This codes for CASSEAGFQGYGYTF.

This chain links TRBV5-1 with TRBJ2-7; D is possibly TRBD2 (6 bases). Germline CDR1 reads SGHRS; CDR2 reads YFSETQ. The CDR3 sequence is 15 residues long. The ends were cut back, 0 bases at V and 6 bases at J, with 16 bases in the middle. The CDR3 reads CASSLAGAGPLEQYF. CDR3 sequence (DNA): TGCGCCAGCAGCTTGGCCGGGGCGGGACCACTCGAGCAGTACTTC. Complete variable domain (other parts from reference TRBV5-1 and TRBJ2-7): KAGVTQTPRYLIKTRGQQVTLSCSPISGHRSVSWYQQTPGQGLQFLFEYFSETQRNKGNFPGRFSGRQFSNSRSEMNVSTLELGDSALYLCASSLAGAGPLEQYFGPGTRLTVT.

This clone was seen only once. The chain uses TRBV27 and TRBJ1-3, with D unresolved. Trimming took off 5 bases at V and 0 bases at J, with 8 bases between the two ends. Germline loops: CDR1 MNHEY, CDR2 SMNVEV (reference sequence). This CDR3 is 14 amino acids long. CDR3 sequence (DNA): TGTGCCAGCAGTCTCACCAGCTCTGGAAACACCATATATTTT. It yields the protein CASSLTSSGNTIYF.

This clone turned up a few times. This chain joins TRBV19 and TRBJ1-4, with a tentative D call TRBD1 (5 bases). Trimming took off 7 bases at V and 3 bases at J, with 12 bases between the two ends. Looked up from germline, CDR1 is LNHDA and CDR2 is SQIVND (reference sequence). The CDR3 runs 14 residues. For the CDR3, the DNA is TGTGCCAGTACCCCAGGGATGGCTAATGAAAAACTGTTTTTT. Translating gives CASTPGMANEKLFF.

This clone has just a few counts. The genes are TRBV7-9 and TRBJ1-1; the D is unclear. The CDR3 covers 14 residues. Per the germline V gene, CDR1 is SEHNR and CDR2 is FQNEAQ (reference sequence). V gave up 2 bases and J gave up 6 bases, with 13 bases separating them. CDR3 residues: CASSLSVRGSEAFF. CDR3 coding DNA: TGTGCCAGCAGCTTATCAGTCAGAGGATCTGAAGCTTTCTTT.

On this clone: The sample has other DNA sequences that encode this CDR3 too. The chain combines TRBV10-3 with TRBJ2-7; possible D gene TRBD1, 6 bases. The CDR3 is made up of 13 amino acids. The ends were cut back, 0 bases at V and 4 bases at J, with 7 bases in the middle. Germline V gene lookup returns CDR1 ENHRY and CDR2 SYGVKD. Here the CDR3 reads CAISESRGYEQYF. CDR3 DNA: TGTGCCATCAGTGAGTCCAGGGGATACGAGCAGTACTTC.

The genes are TRBV9 and TRBJ2-2; 7 bases agree with TRBD1. This CDR3 is built from 15 residues. The germline CDR1 and CDR2 sequences are SGDLS and YYNGEE. J gave up 4 bases and V 3 bases, and 6 bases lay outside the gene matches. The CDR3 spells CASSARQGVTGELFF. For the CDR3, the DNA is TGTGCCAGCAGCGCCCGACAGGGAGTCACCGGGGAGCTGTTTTTT.

The chain uses TRBV7-6 and TRBJ2-7, with TRBD1 matching 7 bases. The CDR3 length is 13 residues. Germline CDR1 and CDR2: SGHVS and FNYEAQ. Trimming cost V 9 bases and J 1 base; bases outside gene matches: 6. The CDR3 nucleotides read TGTGCCAGTGTAGGACAGGTATCCTACGAGCAGTACTTC. Protein product: CASVGQVSYEQYF. The whole variable domain, remainder taken from reference TRBV7-6 and TRBJ2-7, is GAGVSQSPRYKVTKRGQDVALRCDPISGHVSLYWYRQALGQGPEFLTYFNYEAQQDKSGLPNDRFSAERPEGSISTLTIQRTEQRDSAMYRCASVGQVSYEQYFGPGTRLTVT.

The chain has TRBV15 and TRBJ2-1; D remains ambiguous. V shed 1 base and J shed 0 bases, with 13 bases lying between them. CDR1 is LNHNV and CDR2 is YYDKDF in the germline V gene (reference sequence). The CDR3 spans 17 residues. The CDR3 DNA reads as TGTGCCACCAGCAGAGGAGGCGTCTCAAGCTCCTACAATGAGCAGTTCTTC. Its protein is CATSRGGVSSSYNEQFF.

The chain uses TRBV6-5 and TRBJ2-3, with 14 bases that match TRBD2. The germline V gene has CDR1 MNHEY and CDR2 SVGAGI. The junction had 4 bases not matched to a gene; V was cut back by 6 bases and J by 5 bases. The CDR3 runs 15 residues. CDR3 amino acids: CASSPGLAGEDTQYF. The CDR3 DNA follows: TGTGCCAGCAGCCCGGGACTAGCGGGAGAAGATACGCAGTATTTT.

V usage is TRBV5-1 and J usage is TRBJ2-1; TRBD2 agrees at 12 bases. V lost 4 bases, J lost 10 bases, and 9 bases stayed unmatched. Germline V CDR1 and CDR2: SGHRS, YFSETQ. The CDR3 runs to 15 residues. CDR3 nucleotide sequence: TGCGCCAGCAGCATCCGACTAGCGGGGGCTAAGGAGCAGTTCTTC. Translating gives CASSIRLAGAKEQFF.

The chain combines TRBV9 with TRBJ2-6; D is unclear. Germline V gene data show CDR1 as SGDLS and CDR2 as YYNGEE. Between the trimmed V and J ends, which lost 0 bases and 0 bases, there was a span of 4 bases. The CDR3 totals 15 residues. This CDR3 reads CASSVESSGANVLTF. The DNA of the CDR3 is TGTGCCAGCAGCGTAGAGAGCTCTGGGGCCAACGTCCTGACTTTC.

The rearrangement uses TRBV4-1 and TRBJ1-6, with D unclear. CDR3 length equals 17 residues. Germline CDR1 reads MGHRA; CDR2 reads YSYEKL. V lost 1 base to trimming and J lost 7 bases, with 17 bases between them. The DNA for the CDR3 is TGCGCCAGCAGCCAAGGAGCCGGGAGTTGGTCGAATTCACCCCTCCACTTT. It encodes CASSQGAGSWSNSPLHF.